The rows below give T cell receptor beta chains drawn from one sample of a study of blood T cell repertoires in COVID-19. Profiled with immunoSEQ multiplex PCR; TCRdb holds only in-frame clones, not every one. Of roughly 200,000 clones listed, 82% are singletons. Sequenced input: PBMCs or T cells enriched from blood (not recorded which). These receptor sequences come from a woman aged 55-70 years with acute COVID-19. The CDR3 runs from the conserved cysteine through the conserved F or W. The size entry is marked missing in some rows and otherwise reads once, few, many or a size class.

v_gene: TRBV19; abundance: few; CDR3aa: CASRPGQGLGYTF
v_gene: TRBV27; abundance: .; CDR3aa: CASSSYWTDRNEKLFF
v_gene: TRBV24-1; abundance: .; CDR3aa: CATSDPGGTYNEQFF
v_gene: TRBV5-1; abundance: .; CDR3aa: CATQTGDWNTGELFF
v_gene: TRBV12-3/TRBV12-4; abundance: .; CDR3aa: CASSLTYNEQFF
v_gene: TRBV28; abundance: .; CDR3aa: CASSFGVYYGYTF
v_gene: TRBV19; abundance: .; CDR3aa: CASRSNDRGYGYTF
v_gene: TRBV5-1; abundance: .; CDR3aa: CASSTTSGNYNEQFF
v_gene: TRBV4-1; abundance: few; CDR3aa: CASSQVLAVHTTDTQYF
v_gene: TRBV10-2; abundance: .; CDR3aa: CASSGQGAAYGYTF
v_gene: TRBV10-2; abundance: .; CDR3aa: CASATGTGLSAGELFF
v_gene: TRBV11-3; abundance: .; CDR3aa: CASSNSDRAESVGGYTF
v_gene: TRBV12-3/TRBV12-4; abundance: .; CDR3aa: CASTFTDTGELFF
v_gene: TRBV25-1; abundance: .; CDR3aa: CARRGAGLFNTIYF
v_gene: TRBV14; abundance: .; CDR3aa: CASSQDSGDTQYF
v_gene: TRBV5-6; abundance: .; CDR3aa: CASSSQWPRGGYTF
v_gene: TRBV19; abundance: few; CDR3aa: CASSSGQGISNYGYTF
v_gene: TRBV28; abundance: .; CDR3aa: CASSLAVLTGELFF
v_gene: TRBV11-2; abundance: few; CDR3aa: CASKPERDTAEAFF
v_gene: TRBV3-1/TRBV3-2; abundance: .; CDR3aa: CASSEDTNTEAFF
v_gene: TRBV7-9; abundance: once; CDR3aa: CASSSSTGVGYTF
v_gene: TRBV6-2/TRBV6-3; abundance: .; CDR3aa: CASSYVGDSPLHF
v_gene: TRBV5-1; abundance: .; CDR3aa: CASSLLIDSPYEQFF
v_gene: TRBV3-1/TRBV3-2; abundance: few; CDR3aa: CASSQDIGRAQPQHF
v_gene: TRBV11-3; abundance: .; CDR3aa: CASSETSRSYEQYF
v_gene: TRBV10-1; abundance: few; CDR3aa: CASSESIAGEQFF
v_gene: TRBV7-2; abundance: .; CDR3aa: CASSLIAGAEQFF
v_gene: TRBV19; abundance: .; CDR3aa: CATRLSYTGELFF
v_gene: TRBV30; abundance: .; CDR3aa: CAWSVTDGAGTYF
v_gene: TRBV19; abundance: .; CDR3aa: CASSIGPYNQPQHF
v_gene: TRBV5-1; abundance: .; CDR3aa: CASSLPGSEAFF
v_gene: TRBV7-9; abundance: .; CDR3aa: CATIKGPGQGGYTF
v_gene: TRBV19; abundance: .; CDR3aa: CASSTRQAPQTDTQYF
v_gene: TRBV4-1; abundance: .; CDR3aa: CASSQTGSRPQHF
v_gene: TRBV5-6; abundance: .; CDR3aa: CASSLERLAWSNEQFF
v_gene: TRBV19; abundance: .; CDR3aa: CASRGRTGSTDTQYF
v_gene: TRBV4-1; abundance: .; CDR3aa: CASSQSGDRVNNQPQHF
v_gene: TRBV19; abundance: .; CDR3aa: CASSISGRGGYNEQFF
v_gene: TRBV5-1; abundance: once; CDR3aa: CASSLQGATNEKLFF
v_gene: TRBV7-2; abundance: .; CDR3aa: CASNPAGRRNTEAFF